These T cell receptor beta chains were read from a single sample in a study of blood T cell repertoires in COVID-19. Only in-frame clones appear in the TCRdb table, and some are missing; sequencing was by immunoSEQ multiplex PCR. Among 130,000 to 150,000 clones, around four fifths were seen once, and the ten largest hold 2.5% to 3%. The specimen was peripheral blood. These receptor sequences come from a middle-aged woman with active or convalescent COVID-19. Each CDR3 is given without its conserved first and last residue. Each record gives: CDR3 protein, J gene, D gene, clone size, V gene. The D gene is left open where the match is weak. Rows give clone size only sometimes, using once, few, many, or a class for an expanded clone.

cdr3_aa: ASSPTGTAGNTIY
j_call: TRBJ1-3
d_call: TRBD1
clone_size: -
v_call: TRBV11-2

cdr3_aa: ASSIATQGNYGYT
j_call: TRBJ1-2
d_call: -
clone_size: -
v_call: TRBV19

cdr3_aa: ASSALAGGIGSGANVLT
j_call: TRBJ2-6
d_call: TRBD2
clone_size: few
v_call: TRBV19

cdr3_aa: ASSLSDGNYGYT
j_call: TRBJ1-2
d_call: -
clone_size: -
v_call: TRBV5-6

cdr3_aa: ASSSGAGNQPQH
j_call: TRBJ1-5
d_call: -
clone_size: -
v_call: TRBV2

cdr3_aa: ASSSSGGAYNEQF
j_call: TRBJ2-1
d_call: TRBD2
clone_size: -
v_call: TRBV6-5

cdr3_aa: ASSPTRQNTEAF
j_call: TRBJ1-1
d_call: -
clone_size: -
v_call: TRBV6-5

cdr3_aa: ASSLSRDYEQY
j_call: TRBJ2-7
d_call: -
clone_size: -
v_call: TRBV6-5

cdr3_aa: ASSLGGVAYEQY
j_call: TRBJ2-7
d_call: -
clone_size: -
v_call: TRBV7-9

cdr3_aa: ASSPPGEQPQH
j_call: TRBJ1-5
d_call: -
clone_size: -
v_call: TRBV7-9

cdr3_aa: ACVTTGGDYGYT
j_call: TRBJ1-2
d_call: TRBD1
clone_size: -
v_call: TRBV30

cdr3_aa: AWSVQGRGTQTQY
j_call: TRBJ2-5
d_call: TRBD1
clone_size: -
v_call: TRBV30

cdr3_aa: ASSRGLAYETQY
j_call: TRBJ2-5
d_call: TRBD2
clone_size: -
v_call: TRBV4-1

cdr3_aa: ASSLGTVDTGELF
j_call: TRBJ2-2
d_call: TRBD1
clone_size: once
v_call: TRBV7-2

cdr3_aa: ASSLTAKNTEAF
j_call: TRBJ1-1
d_call: -
clone_size: -
v_call: TRBV5-4

cdr3_aa: ASSLDVGLRGYT
j_call: TRBJ1-2
d_call: -
clone_size: once
v_call: TRBV11-2

cdr3_aa: ASSQEAAGANVLT
j_call: TRBJ2-6
d_call: -
clone_size: -
v_call: TRBV4-3

cdr3_aa: ASTHRVEGTYYNEQF
j_call: TRBJ2-1
d_call: -
clone_size: -
v_call: TRBV2

cdr3_aa: ASSDSRAGQSNYGYT
j_call: TRBJ1-2
d_call: -
clone_size: -
v_call: TRBV6-4

cdr3_aa: ASRSTLAGVTGELF
j_call: TRBJ2-2
d_call: TRBD2
clone_size: -
v_call: TRBV4-1

cdr3_aa: ASSLAYQGGNTIY
j_call: TRBJ1-3
d_call: -
clone_size: -
v_call: TRBV27

cdr3_aa: ACWRGGGWDEQF
j_call: TRBJ2-1
d_call: TRBD2
clone_size: -
v_call: TRBV30

cdr3_aa: ASSHEERGNSPLH
j_call: TRBJ1-6
d_call: -
clone_size: -
v_call: TRBV27

cdr3_aa: ATSDPGSFDTGELF
j_call: TRBJ2-2
d_call: -
clone_size: few
v_call: TRBV24-1

cdr3_aa: ASSFLRDSEQF
j_call: TRBJ2-1
d_call: -
clone_size: -
v_call: TRBV7-2

cdr3_aa: ASKDRRLMNTEAF
j_call: TRBJ1-1
d_call: -
clone_size: -
v_call: TRBV28

cdr3_aa: ASSSSRLAGPTDTQY
j_call: TRBJ2-3
d_call: TRBD2
clone_size: -
v_call: TRBV6-2/TRBV6-3

cdr3_aa: ASSSYNSLNTEAF
j_call: TRBJ1-1
d_call: -
clone_size: -
v_call: TRBV7-9

cdr3_aa: ASSELNRGGKLF
j_call: TRBJ1-4
d_call: TRBD1
clone_size: -
v_call: TRBV2

cdr3_aa: ATSWRARTGELF
j_call: TRBJ2-2
d_call: -
clone_size: -
v_call: TRBV28

cdr3_aa: ASSGGTGNSPLH
j_call: TRBJ1-6
d_call: -
clone_size: -
v_call: TRBV27

cdr3_aa: ASSVAPIRGTGNTIY
j_call: TRBJ1-3
d_call: -
clone_size: once
v_call: TRBV9

cdr3_aa: ASSLATATRERSPYNEQF
j_call: TRBJ2-1
d_call: -
clone_size: -
v_call: TRBV28

cdr3_aa: ASTLTGPYNSPLH
j_call: TRBJ1-6
d_call: -
clone_size: -
v_call: TRBV27

cdr3_aa: ASSLGASWTDTQY
j_call: TRBJ2-3
d_call: -
clone_size: -
v_call: TRBV5-6

cdr3_aa: ASSLGGTASTDTQY
j_call: TRBJ2-3
d_call: TRBD1
clone_size: -
v_call: TRBV7-9

cdr3_aa: ASSRVPRGAGELF
j_call: TRBJ2-2
d_call: -
clone_size: -
v_call: TRBV19

cdr3_aa: ASSLASGGALGNEQF
j_call: TRBJ2-1
d_call: TRBD2
clone_size: -
v_call: TRBV27

cdr3_aa: ASSPTLGGMYTEAF
j_call: TRBJ1-1
d_call: -
clone_size: -
v_call: TRBV2

cdr3_aa: ASSSQGQGPYGYT
j_call: TRBJ1-2
d_call: TRBD1
clone_size: -
v_call: TRBV11-2

cdr3_aa: ASSQALSGREQF
j_call: TRBJ2-1
d_call: TRBD2
clone_size: -
v_call: TRBV3-1/TRBV3-2

cdr3_aa: ATSDPPGTQY
j_call: TRBJ2-3
d_call: -
clone_size: -
v_call: TRBV24-1

cdr3_aa: ASSQSSRLTRRGLPAGETQY
j_call: TRBJ2-5
d_call: -
clone_size: -
v_call: TRBV23-1

cdr3_aa: ASSQATGYNEQF
j_call: TRBJ2-1
d_call: -
clone_size: few
v_call: TRBV3-1/TRBV3-2

cdr3_aa: ASSIGRQGMNTEAF
j_call: TRBJ1-1
d_call: TRBD1
clone_size: -
v_call: TRBV19

cdr3_aa: ASTRDRTGGSETQY
j_call: TRBJ2-5
d_call: TRBD1
clone_size: -
v_call: TRBV5-6